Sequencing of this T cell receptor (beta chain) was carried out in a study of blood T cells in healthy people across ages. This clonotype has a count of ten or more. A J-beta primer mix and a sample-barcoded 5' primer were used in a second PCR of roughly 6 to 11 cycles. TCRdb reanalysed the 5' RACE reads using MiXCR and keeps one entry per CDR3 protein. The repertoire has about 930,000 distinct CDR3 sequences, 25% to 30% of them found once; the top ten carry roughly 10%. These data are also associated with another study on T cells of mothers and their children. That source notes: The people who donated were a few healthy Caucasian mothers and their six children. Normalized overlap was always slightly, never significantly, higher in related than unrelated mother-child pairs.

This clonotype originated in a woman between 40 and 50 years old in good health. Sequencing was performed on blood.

As DNA, the CDR3 is TGTGCCAGCAGTTACGAGCTAGCCAAAAACATTCAGTACTTC. This codes for CASSYELAKNIQYF. This rearrangement joins TRBV6-2 or TRBV6-3 to TRBJ2-4; no definite D call. The V end was cut by 2 bases, the J end by 0 bases, with 5 bases between. Per germline, CDR1 MNHEY and CDR2 SVGEGT. This CDR3 has 14 amino acids.